The 27 T cell receptor beta chains listed next were all sequenced from one sample in a study of T cell repertoires in aging, cancer and after chemotherapy. Multiplex touch-down PCR with TRB-A/B primers amplified rearranged V-D-J TRB sequences. In TCRdb, the multiplex PCR reads were re-called with MiXCR into one record per CDR3 protein. This table holds approximately 11,000 distinct CDR3 sequences, 25% to 35% found once. The template was genomic DNA from peripheral blood, not RNA. Source material: blood. These receptors were obtained from a human donor in good health.

This chain joins TRBV13 and TRBJ2-1, with a tentative D call TRBD2 (6 bases). Germline assignment: CDR1 PRHDT and CDR2 FYEKMQ (reference sequence). V lost 1 base and J lost 0, with 19 bases in between. The CDR3 extends over 19 amino acids. CDR3 amino acids: CASSLVVGGGISSYNEQFF. Written as DNA, the CDR3 is TGTGCCAGCAGCTTAGTGGTTGGTGGCGGGATAAGCTCCTACAATGAGCAGTTCTTC.

This chain links TRBV6-1 with TRBJ2-7; 11 bases align to TRBD2. Germline V gene lookup returns CDR1 MNHNS and CDR2 SASEGT. V lost 3 bases, J lost 3 bases, and 4 bases stayed unmatched. The CDR3 is 15 residues long. In DNA, the CDR3 is TGTGCCAGCAGTGAGGTCGGACTAGCGGGCTACGAGCAGTACTTC. Translating gives CASSEVGLAGYEQYF.

This clonotype was detected a few times. The chain recombines TRBV19 with TRBJ2-7, with D tentatively TRBD1 (6 bases). Deletions cut 1 base from V and 3 bases from J, with 13 bases between. This CDR3 region has 15 residues. Germline V gene lookup returns CDR1 LNHDA and CDR2 SQIVND (reference sequence). This CDR3 is CASSIGDRPFYEQYF. DNA of the CDR3: TGTGCCAGTAGTATAGGTGACAGGCCCTTCTACGAGCAGTACTTC.

This clonotype was seen just once. V usage is TRBV15 and J usage is TRBJ2-3; possible D gene TRBD1, 8 bases. Germline V gene data show CDR1 as LNHNV and CDR2 as YYDKDF (reference sequence). CDR3 length: 14 amino acids. V dropped 5 bases and J dropped 3 bases, with 12 bases sitting between them. Here the CDR3 reads CATSPQGGTDTQYF. The CDR3 DNA is TGTGCCACCAGCCCACAGGGGGGGACAGATACGCAGTATTTT.

This chain joins TRBV5-6 and TRBJ2-7; maybe TRBD2 (6 bases). Germline V gene lookup returns CDR1 SGHDT and CDR2 YYEEEE. Trimming left V 1 base short and J 0 bases short, with 14 bases between. The CDR3 covers 16 residues. CDR3 amino acids: CASSLKGEVSSYEQYF. CDR3 nucleotides: TGTGCCAGCAGCTTGAAAGGGGAGGTAAGCTCCTACGAGCAGTACTTC.

The chain employs TRBV7-9 and TRBJ2-1; 9 bases align to TRBD2. This CDR3 spans 16 amino acids. Germline values: CDR1 SEHNR, CDR2 FQNEAQ (reference sequence). V lost 6 bases and J lost 10; bases outside the gene matches: 16. The CDR3 coding sequence is TGTGCCAGCAGTCTAGAGGGGACTAGCATATTCGCCGAGCAGTTCTTC. The encoded protein is CASSLEGTSIFAEQFF.

V gene TRBV6-4 combines with J gene TRBJ2-3, with 15 bases fitting TRBD2. Per the germline V gene, CDR1 is MRHNA and CDR2 is SNTAGT. The CDR3 is 16 amino acids. V lost 2 bases, J lost 4 bases, and 1 base stayed unmatched. This CDR3 reads CASSDGLAGGPDTQYF. The CDR3 region has the DNA TGTGCCAGCAGTGACGGACTAGCGGGAGGGCCAGATACGCAGTATTTT.

V gene TRBV6-6 combines with J gene TRBJ2-1; D unresolved. V lost 6 bases and J 9 bases, leaving 12 bases between the germline ends. The germline CDR1 and CDR2 sequences are MNHNY and SVGAGI (reference sequence). There are 12 residues in the CDR3. CDR3 sequence: CASSSQAGEQFF. CDR3 DNA sequence: TGTGCCAGCAGCTCTCAAGCCGGTGAGCAGTTCTTC.

The rearrangement joins TRBV12-3 or TRBV12-4 to TRBJ1-6; 7 nucleotides agree with TRBD1. CDR3 size: 15 residues. The J segment lost 3 bases and the V segment lost 7 bases, leaving 6 bases of the junction unmatched. For the CDR3, the DNA is TGTGCCAGCACTCCGACAGGGAGCTATAATTCACCCCTCCACTTT. As protein: CASTPTGSYNSPLHF.

This clonotype was found a few times. V usage is TRBV6-4 and J usage is TRBJ2-3; D is ambiguous. Germline CDR1 and CDR2: MRHNA and SNTAGT. The V end was cut by 6 bases, the J end by 6 bases, with 13 bases between. This CDR3 is 13 amino acids long. In DNA form, the CDR3 reads TGTGCCAGCAGCCCTACTACCGCCGATACGCAGTATTTT. This translates into CASSPTTADTQYF.

This clonotype showed up just a few times. The genes are TRBV7-6 and TRBJ2-2; D may be TRBD2 (5 bases). V shed 3 bases and J shed 0 bases, with 11 bases lying between them. The CDR3 length is 16 residues. CDR1 and CDR2 (germline): SGHVS, FNYEAQ. The CDR3 DNA sequence: TGTGCCAGCAGCTTGCAGACGAGGGCGAACACCGGGGAGCTGTTTTTT. Translated: CASSLQTRANTGELFF.

This clonotype was counted once. J is TRBJ2-3 and V is TRBV14; possibly TRBD1 for D (5 bases). The germline CDR1 and CDR2 sequences are SGHDN and FVKESK. V was cut by 3 bases and J by 2 bases, with 12 bases left in between. The CDR3 length is 15 residues. The CDR3 region has the DNA TGTGCCAGCAGCCAGACCAGACAGATCACAGATACGCAGTATTTT. As protein: CASSQTRQITDTQYF. The whole variable domain, remainder taken from reference TRBV14 and TRBJ2-3, is EAGVTQFPSHSVIEKGQTVTLRCDPISGHDNLYWYRRVMGKEIKFLLHFVKESKQDESGMPNNRFLAERTGGTYSTLKVQPAELEDSGVYFCASSQTRQITDTQYFGPGTRLTVL.

V gene TRBV5-8 combines with J gene TRBJ1-2; D remains ambiguous. The V gene's germline CDR1 is SGHTS and CDR2 YDEGEE. V was clipped by 5 bases and J by 0 bases, with 11 bases between them. CDR3 size: 14 residues. The DNA of the CDR3 is TGTGCCAGCAGGGTGACCCAAGCTAACTATGGCTACACCTTC. Amino acid sequence: CASRVTQANYGYTF.

The chain uses TRBV6-5 and TRBJ1-6; perhaps TRBD1 as D (5 bases). V gave up 2 bases and J gave up 5 bases, with 19 bases separating them. The CDR3 loop spans 18 amino acids. Germline-derived CDR1 and CDR2 are MNHEY and SVGAGI. CDR3 sequence (DNA): TGTGCCAGCAGTTACCGCGGGACCTTCTTCGACGATAATTCACCCCTCCACTTT. It translates to CASSYRGTFFDDNSPLHF.

This clonotype was observed a few times. DNA of the CDR3: TGTGCCAGCAGTGAACCGGGTACATTCTCTGGAAACACCATATATTTT. This codes for CASSEPGTFSGNTIYF. This sequence joins TRBV6-4 and TRBJ1-3, with D uncertain. The CDR3 loop spans 16 amino acids. Trimming stripped 3 bases from V and 0 bases from J, with 12 bases between. Germline CDR1 is MRHNA and CDR2 is SNTAGT.

The rearrangement uses TRBV27 and TRBJ2-7; D is possibly TRBD1 (6 bases). The germline V gene encodes CDR1 MNHEY and CDR2 SMNVEV (reference sequence). CDR3 length equals 13 residues. V lost 5 bases, J lost 3 bases, and 11 bases lay in between. The CDR3 loop reads CASSGGHHYEQYF. CDR3 bases: TGTGCCAGCAGTGGGGGACACCACTACGAGCAGTACTTC.

The rearrangement links TRBV5-1 to TRBJ1-4, with D tentatively TRBD1 (5 bases). CDR3 length: 15 amino acids. V gave up 0 bases and J gave up 4 bases, with 10 bases separating them. Germline assignment: CDR1 SGHRS and CDR2 YFSETQ. CDR3: CASSLDGRGNEKLFF. The CDR3 nucleotides read TGCGCCAGCAGCTTGGATGGTAGGGGTAATGAAAAACTGTTTTTT.

V usage is TRBV6-6 and J usage is TRBJ1-6; a weak D match, TRBD1 (5 bases). The CDR3 length is 16 residues. Germline V gene sequence: CDR1 MNHNY, CDR2 SVGAGI (reference sequence). Trimming removed 5 bases from V and 1 base from J, with 12 bases in between. CDR3 in amino acids: CASSPTQGSYNSPLHF. In DNA form, the CDR3 reads TGTGCCAGCAGTCCCACTCAGGGTTCCTATAATTCACCCCTCCACTTT.

Only a few counts were recorded for this clonotype. This CDR3 reads CASSEDGEYGYTF. In nucleotides, the CDR3 is TGTGCCAGCAGTGAGGACGGGGAGTATGGCTACACCTTC. This rearrangement joins TRBV12-3 or TRBV12-4 to TRBJ1-2; D is ambiguous. V shed 5 bases and J shed 5 bases, with 12 bases lying between them. The CDR3 sequence is 13 residues long.

The V gene is TRBV29-1, the J gene TRBJ1-1, with D unresolved. CDR1 and CDR2 (germline): SQVTM, ANQGSEA. There are 14 residues in the CDR3. V lost 5 bases and J lost 5, with 18 bases in between. CDR3: CSVLGSARRTEAFF. As DNA, the CDR3 is TGCAGCGTTCTCGGGTCCGCCCGAAGGACTGAAGCTTTCTTT. Based on the CDR3 plus reference TRBV29-1 and TRBJ1-1, the full variable domain is SAVISQKPSRDICQRGTSLTIQCQVDSQVTMMFWYRQQPGQSLTLIATANQGSEATYESGFVIDKFPISRPNLTFSTLTVSNMSPEDSSIYLCSVLGSARRTEAFFGQGTRLTVV.

This clonotype showed up just a few times. The rearrangement uses TRBV18 and TRBJ2-5, with TRBD2 identical over 8 bases. In germline, CDR1 is KGHSH, CDR2 LQKENI. The ends lost 0 bases at V and 3 bases at J; junction bases unmatched: 18. The CDR3 has 20 residues. DNA for the CDR3: TGTGCCAGCTCACCACCCCTCGGGGGTCAGGCGGGAGGTGCGAAAGAGACCCAGTACTTC. Translating gives CASSPPLGGQAGGAKETQYF.

CDR3 sequence: CASSLVAAGKYNEQFF. The CDR3 nucleotides are TGTGCCAGCAGTTTAGTGGCGGCAGGGAAGTACAATGAGCAGTTCTTC. The rearrangement links TRBV28 to TRBJ2-1; perhaps TRBD1 as D (5 bases). V lost 2 bases, J lost 4 bases, and 15 bases lay in between. CDR3 length: 16 residues. From germline, CDR1 is MDHEN and CDR2 SYDVKM.

This clonotype was detected only a few times. The chain is built from TRBV6-4 and TRBJ2-7, with D tentatively TRBD1 or TRBD2 (7 bases each). The germline CDR1 and CDR2 sequences are MRHNA and SNTAGT. The CDR3 covers 14 residues. V was cut by 5 bases and J by 5 bases, with 16 bases left in between. The CDR3 loop is CASSPPGGVHEQYF. The CDR3 DNA follows: TGTGCCAGCAGTCCCCCAGGGGGGGTCCACGAGCAGTACTTC.

This clonotype was detected only a few times. The genes are TRBV20-1 and TRBJ1-2; 11 nucleotides match TRBD1. This CDR3 has 15 amino acids. Trimming cost V 3 bases and J 7 bases; bases outside gene matches: 10. Per the germline V gene, CDR1 is DFQATT and CDR2 is SNEGSKA (reference sequence). CDR3 sequence reads: CSASLGQGDASGYTF. The DNA for the CDR3 is TGCAGTGCTAGCCTGGGACAGGGGGACGCGTCTGGCTACACCTTC.

This clonotype was seen only a few times. V is TRBV20-1 and J is TRBJ2-7; D call uncertain. CDR3 length equals 15 residues. Germline V gene data show CDR1 as DFQATT and CDR2 as SNEGSKA (reference sequence). V was cut by 0 bases and J by 4 bases, with 16 bases left in between. The CDR3 coding sequence is TGCAGTGCTAGAGATATCGAGCTGTCCTCTTACGAGCAGTACTTC. It is translated as CSARDIELSSYEQYF.

By sample share, this clonotype is medium-sized. This chain joins TRBV11-3 and TRBJ2-3; no definite D call. CDR3 length: 14 residues. The V end was cut by 5 bases, the J end by 2 bases, with 11 bases between. Per germline, CDR1 SGHNT and CDR2 YENEEA. The CDR3 sequence: CASSPRVATDTQYF. The DNA for the CDR3 is TGTGCCAGCAGCCCCCGGGTAGCCACAGATACGCAGTATTTT.

This sequence joins TRBV24-1 and TRBJ2-1, with 8 bases aligning to TRBD2. CDR1 KGHDR and CDR2 SFDVKD come from the germline V gene. The CDR3 consists of 16 residues. V lost 4 bases to trimming and J lost 0 bases; unmatched junction nucleotides: 4. DNA for the CDR3: TGTGCCACCAGTGACCCGAGCGGGAGCTCCTACAATGAGCAGTTCTTC. Translated: CATSDPSGSSYNEQFF.